Each of the 3 T cell receptor beta chains below was sequenced from the same sample in a study of blood T cell repertoires in COVID-19. Libraries were prepared by immunoSEQ multiplex PCR; TCRdb keeps only in-frame clonotypes and omits some of them. The repertoire holds roughly 39,000 clones, with less than 85% as singletons. The sample consisted of peripheral blood. These receptors were taken from a man aged 70-80 years with acute or convalescent COVID-19.

V gene TRBV7-2 combines with J gene TRBJ2-5; no reliable D call. Germline values: CDR1 SGHTA, CDR2 FQGNSA. Trimming removed 5 bases from V and 4 bases from J, with 14 bases in between. The CDR3 has 14 amino acids. CDR3 protein: CASSPTVRLETQYF. The CDR3 nucleotides read TGTGCCAGCAGCCCAACAGTTCGGTTAGAGACCCAGTACTTC.

V and J are TRBV28 and TRBJ1-2; 7 bases line up with TRBD1. In germline, CDR1 is MDHEN, CDR2 SYDVKM. This CDR3 comprises 14 residues. The ends lost 1 base at V and 6 bases at J; junction bases unmatched: 5. The CDR3 nucleotides read TGTGCCAGCAGTTTATCGGACAGGCGCGATGGCTACACCTTC. It translates to CASSLSDRRDGYTF.

The J gene is TRBJ1-2, the V gene TRBV4-1, with a tentative D call TRBD1 (6 bases). The CDR3 covers 15 residues. Per germline, CDR1 MGHRA and CDR2 YSYEKL. Trimming took 3 bases from V and 2 from J, leaving 13 bases between them. The DNA for the CDR3 is TGCGCCAGCAGCCACCCCTCTGGACAGAACTATGGCTACACCTTC. Translated: CASSHPSGQNYGYTF.